These T cell receptor beta chains were read from a single sample in a study of T cell responses to AZD1222 COVID-19 vaccine. The data were produced by immunoSEQ multiplex PCR, yet TCRdb's version contains in-frame clones alone and is incomplete. This table holds some 60,000 clones, roughly 80% found once. The specimen was peripheral blood, collected 28 days after the second AZD1222 dose. These receptor sequences come from an adult who received the AZD1222 COVID-19 vaccine. Both conserved end residues are part of each CDR3. A D gene is named only where the DNA matches it firmly. Size values are once, few and many counts, or a class for expanded clones, and some rows have none.

v_gene	abundance	d_gene	j_gene	CDR3nt	CDR3aa
TRBV28	-	TRBD1	TRBJ1-5	TGTGCCAGCAGTTCCGGGACAGGGAATAGCAATCAGCCCCAGCATTTT	CASSSGTGNSNQPQHF
TRBV7-2	-	TRBD2	TRBJ2-1	TGTGCCAGCAGCGCAAGCGGGGGGGGAACCCCCGAGCAGTTCTTC	CASSASGGGTPEQFF
TRBV24-1	-	TRBD1	TRBJ2-2	TGTGCCACCAGTGACACCCGGGACAGCGCGAACACCGGGGAGCTGTTTTTT	CATSDTRDSANTGELFF
TRBV7-8	few	TRBD1	TRBJ2-1	TGTGCCAGCAGCTTAGGGGGACAGTTCTACAATGAGCAGTTCTTC	CASSLGGQFYNEQFF
TRBV6-6	-	-	TRBJ2-5	TGTGCCAGCAGTTCTGGCGAGACCCAGTACTTC	CASSSGETQYF
TRBV7-2	once	TRBD1	TRBJ1-2	TGTGCCAGCACCTTTGGACAGGGGGCGAATCCCTATGGCTACACCTTC	CASTFGQGANPYGYTF
TRBV5-4	-	-	TRBJ2-3	TGTGCCAGCAGCTTGAGAGGCGAGGATACGCAGTATTTT	CASSLRGEDTQYF
TRBV9	few	-	TRBJ1-6	TGTGCCAGCAGCGCGAGACGGCCCGGGAATTCACCCCTCCACTTT	CASSARRPGNSPLHF
TRBV10-3	-	TRBD1	TRBJ1-5	TGTGCCATCAGGGGGGGGACAGATGGCGATCAGCCCCAGCATTTT	CAIRGGTDGDQPQHF
TRBV28	once	TRBD2	TRBJ2-3	TGTGCCAGCAGTTTATCCATAGCGGGGGAGACAGATACGCAGTATTTT	CASSLSIAGETDTQYF
TRBV18	-	-	TRBJ2-1	TGTGCCAGCTCACCAAACCCGCTCGGAGGAACCCCGCAGTTCTTC	CASSPNPLGGTPQFF
TRBV10-3	few	-	TRBJ1-1	TGTGCCATCAGTGAGTCGACGGGCCAGGCCCTTCCGAACACTGAAGCTTTCTTT	CAISESTGQALPNTEAFF
TRBV2	-	-	TRBJ2-7	TGTGCCAGCAGCCCCGGGCTTCCCTACGAGCAGTACTTC	CASSPGLPYEQYF
TRBV18	-	-	TRBJ1-4	TGTGCCAGCTCACCACCGGGACGGAATAATGAAAAACTGTTTTTT	CASSPPGRNNEKLFF
TRBV7-6	-	-	TRBJ1-6	TGTGCCAGCAGCTTAACGTACCGGGTCTCCTATAATTCACCCCTCCACTTT	CASSLTYRVSYNSPLHF
TRBV11-2	-	-	TRBJ2-3	TGTGCCAGCAGCTTAGATCGGGGAGATACGCAGTATTTT	CASSLDRGDTQYF
TRBV7-9	-	-	TRBJ1-2	TGTGCCAGCAGCTTAGATGGGGGTAGCTATGGCTACACCTTC	CASSLDGGSYGYTF
TRBV14	-	-	TRBJ1-1	TGTGCCAGCAGCCAAGCACGATCGGGGGGAACTGAAGCTTTCTTT	CASSQARSGGTEAFF
TRBV5-5	-	TRBD1	TRBJ2-1	TGTGCCAGCAGCTTCGGGACAGGGGGCGGCTATGAGCAGTTCTTC	CASSFGTGGGYEQFF
TRBV28	-	-	TRBJ2-3	TGTGCCAGCAGTATCCCCGGGGGCACAGATACGCAGTATTTT	CASSIPGGTDTQYF
TRBV7-9	-	TRBD1	TRBJ1-1	TGTGCCAGCAGCCCAGGACAGGGGAGGTCTGAAGCTTTCTTT	CASSPGQGRSEAFF
TRBV28	-	-	TRBJ1-4	TGTGCCAGCGGGCCGGGACACCAGGATGGAAAACTGTTTTTT	CASGPGHQDGKLFF
TRBV19	-	-	TRBJ1-5	TGTGCCAGTAGTATTGTCCTAAGTGGAAATCAGCCCCAGCATTTT	CASSIVLSGNQPQHF
TRBV6-5	-	-	TRBJ1-2	TGTGCCAGCAGTTACTTCGCAGGCCCGGGCTATGGCTACACCTTC	CASSYFAGPGYGYTF
TRBV20-1	-	-	TRBJ2-7	TGCAGTGCTAGTGCGGGGGCCGGGCAGTACTTC	CSASAGAGQYF
TRBV25-1	few	-	TRBJ2-5	TGTGCCAGCAGTCTAGGAGGGGAAGAGACCCAGTACTTC	CASSLGGEETQYF
TRBV20-1	-	-	TRBJ1-1	TGCAGTGCCCGCGACAAGGCTGAAGCTTTCTTT	CSARDKAEAFF
TRBV29-1	-	TRBD2	TRBJ2-3	TGCAGCGTTGAAGGGGGACTAGCGGGGTACACAGATACGCAGTATTTT	CSVEGGLAGYTDTQYF
TRBV4-3	-	-	TRBJ2-7	TGCGCCAGCAGCCAAGATATCGGTACCTACGAGCAGTACTTC	CASSQDIGTYEQYF
TRBV6-5	once	-	TRBJ2-1	TGTGCCAGCAGTCCCTCCCCCTCGGCCAATGAGCAGTTCTTC	CASSPSPSANEQFF
TRBV7-9	-	-	TRBJ2-5	TGTGCCAGCAGCTTAAGCGCCGCCCCGGCGACCCAGTACTTC	CASSLSAAPATQYF
TRBV19	few	TRBD1	TRBJ2-7	TGTGCCAGTAGTATCGGACAGGCTGGGGAGCAGTACTTC	CASSIGQAGEQYF
TRBV28	once	TRBD1	TRBJ1-1	TGTGCCAGCAGTCTGGGACAGCGATCGCCCGAGGCTTTCTTT	CASSLGQRSPEAFF
TRBV11-3	-	-	TRBJ2-3	TGTGCCAGCAGCGCCCCCGGGGAGGGCACAGATACGCAGTATTTT	CASSAPGEGTDTQYF
TRBV2	-	-	TRBJ1-1	TGTGCCAGCAGTCTCCGGGCCAACACTGAAGCTTTCTTT	CASSLRANTEAFF
TRBV7-2	-	-	TRBJ1-4	TGTGCCAGCAGCGAAGGGGTAGCGGGGGAAAAACTGTTTTTT	CASSEGVAGEKLFF
TRBV6-2/TRBV6-3	few	-	TRBJ1-1	TGTGCCAGCAGCTCACCTACCGGGTGGGGCGGTACTGAAGCTTTCTTT	CASSSPTGWGGTEAFF
TRBV27	few	-	TRBJ1-1	TGTGCCGTCGGCCCTTTTAAGAACACTGAAGCTTTCTTT	CAVGPFKNTEAFF